This T cell receptor beta chain appears in the sequencing data of a study of T cells in Graves' hyperthyroidism and ophthalmopathy. Overall study results and limits: A model of 13 V-J features distinguished ophthalmopathy from stable hyperthyroidism.

The germline CDR1 and CDR2 sequences are MNHNS and SASEGT. The V and J ends lost 10 bases and 5 bases, in that order; junction bases with no gene match: 10. This CDR3 contains 14 residues. Participants, patients aged 18 to 65, had newly diagnosed hyperthyroidism with a duration under 2 months. It was uncontrolled infection, other autoimmune disease, pregnancy or lactation that excluded patients. This clonotype was observed once. The antigen remains unidentified. RNA transcripts gave rise to amplified TCR beta CDR3 regions. The study used the HTBI primer set for a first-round RT-PCR of the TCR CDR3. MiXCR, run by TCRdb on the multiplex PCR reads, gives a single entry per CDR3 protein. The top ten clones hold less than 25% of a sample with 150,000 or so distinct CDR3 sequences, about 9.4% of them seen once.

The chain couples TRBV6-1 to TRBJ2-1; 8 positions match TRBD1. The sample consisted of blood. The clonotype originates from a young woman with Graves' hyperthyroidism that later progressed to Graves' ophthalmopathy. CDR3 nucleotide sequence: TGTGCCATCAGGACAGGGAGACGCGACAATGAGCAGTTCTTC. Amino acids: CAIRTGRRDNEQFF.